Below, 2 T cell receptor beta chains from the same sample are listed, as sequenced in a study of metastatic and nonmetastatic thyroid tumors. TCRdb re-called clones via MiXCR from the PCR reads. This table holds 20,000 to 25,000 clones, 20% to 25% found once. No treatment of any kind had been given to any patient before thyroid surgery. Input material: adjacent normal tissue. These TCRs come from a female donor with papillary thyroid cancer or a benign thyroid nodule (not recorded which). Some clones in this sample may be carry-over from other donors' samples.

This clone showed up many times. The genes are TRBV11-2 and TRBJ2-1; D assignment may be TRBD1 or TRBD2 (5 bases each). V lost 7 bases and J 9 bases, leaving 19 bases between the germline ends. Germline V gives CDR1 SGHAT, CDR2 FQNNGV. The CDR3 runs 14 residues. In DNA, the CDR3 is TGTGCCAGCAACTCCCATTTACTAGGGGCTGAGCAGTTCTTC. This sequence encodes CASNSHLLGAEQFF.

This clone is judged medium-sized. This chain connects TRBV25-1 to TRBJ2-7, with D tentatively TRBD1 or TRBD2 (5 bases each). The CDR3 spans 14 residues. Trimming took 8 bases from V and 1 from J, leaving 15 bases between them. Germline V gene sequence: CDR1 MGHDK, CDR2 SYGVNS. The CDR3 protein is CASEGPGRSYEQYF. DNA of the CDR3: TGTGCCAGCGAGGGGCCAGGACGTTCCTACGAGCAGTACTTC.